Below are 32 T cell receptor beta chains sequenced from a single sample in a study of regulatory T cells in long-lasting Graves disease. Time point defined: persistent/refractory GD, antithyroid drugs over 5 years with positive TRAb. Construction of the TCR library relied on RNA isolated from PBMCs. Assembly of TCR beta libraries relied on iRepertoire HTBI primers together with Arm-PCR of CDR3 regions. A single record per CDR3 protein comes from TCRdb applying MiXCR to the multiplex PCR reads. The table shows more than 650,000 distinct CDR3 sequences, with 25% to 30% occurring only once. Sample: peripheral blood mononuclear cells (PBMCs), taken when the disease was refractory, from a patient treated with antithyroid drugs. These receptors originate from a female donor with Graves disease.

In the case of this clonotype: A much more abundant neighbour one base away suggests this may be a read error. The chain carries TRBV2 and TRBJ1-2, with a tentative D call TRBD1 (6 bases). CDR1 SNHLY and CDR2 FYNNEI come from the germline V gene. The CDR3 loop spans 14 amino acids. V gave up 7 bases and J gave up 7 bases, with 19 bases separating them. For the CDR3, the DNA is TGTGCCAGCATCTTCCTGGGGGGGGCCGGTGGCTACACCTTC. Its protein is CASIFLGGAGGYTF.

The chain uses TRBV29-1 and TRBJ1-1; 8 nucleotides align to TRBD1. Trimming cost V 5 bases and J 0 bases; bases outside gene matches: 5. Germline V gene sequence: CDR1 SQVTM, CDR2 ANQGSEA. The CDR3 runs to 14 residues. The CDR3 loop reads CSVYSGGLNTEAFF. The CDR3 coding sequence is TGCAGCGTTTATTCAGGGGGCTTGAACACTGAAGCTTTCTTT.

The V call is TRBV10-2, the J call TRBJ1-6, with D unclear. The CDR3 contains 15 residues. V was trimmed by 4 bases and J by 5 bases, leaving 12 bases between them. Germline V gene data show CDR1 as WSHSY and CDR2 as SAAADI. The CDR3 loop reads CASSGGSLDNSPLHF. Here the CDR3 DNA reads TGCGCCAGCAGTGGGGGTTCCCTAGATAATTCACCCCTCCACTTT.

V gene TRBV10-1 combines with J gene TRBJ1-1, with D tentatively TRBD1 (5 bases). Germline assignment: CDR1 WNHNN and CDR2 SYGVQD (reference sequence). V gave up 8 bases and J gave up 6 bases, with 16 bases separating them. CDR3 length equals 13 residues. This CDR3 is CASGNGGSAEAFF. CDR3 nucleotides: TGCGCCAGCGGCAACGGGGGGTCCGCTGAAGCTTTCTTT.

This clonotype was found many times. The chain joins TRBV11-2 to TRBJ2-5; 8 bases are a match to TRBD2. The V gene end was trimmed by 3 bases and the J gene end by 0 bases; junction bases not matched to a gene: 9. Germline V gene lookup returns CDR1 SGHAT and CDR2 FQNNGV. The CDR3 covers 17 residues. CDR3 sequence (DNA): TGTGCCAGCAGCTTCGTCGCGGGAGGCGGGTACCAAGAGACCCAGTACTTC. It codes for CASSFVAGGGYQETQYF.

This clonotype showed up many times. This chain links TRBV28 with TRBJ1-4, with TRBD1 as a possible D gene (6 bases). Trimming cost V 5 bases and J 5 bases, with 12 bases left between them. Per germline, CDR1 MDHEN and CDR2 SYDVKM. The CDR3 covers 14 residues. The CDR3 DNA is TGTGCCAGCAGTCCTGACAGGAACAATGAAAAACTGTTTTTT. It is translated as CASSPDRNNEKLFF.

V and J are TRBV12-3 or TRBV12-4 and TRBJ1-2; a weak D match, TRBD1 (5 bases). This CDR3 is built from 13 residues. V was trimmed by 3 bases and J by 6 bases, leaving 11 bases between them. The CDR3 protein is CASSLGGRDGYTF. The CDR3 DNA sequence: TGTGCCAGCAGTTTGGGGGGAAGGGATGGCTACACCTTC.

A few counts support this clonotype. CDR3 nucleotide sequence: TGTGCCAGTACTCCGAGGGACAGGGGTGGCTACACCTTC. This gives the protein CASTPRDRGGYTF. This rearrangement joins TRBV6-1 to TRBJ1-2, with TRBD1 matching over 10 bases. Looked up from germline, CDR1 is MNHNS and CDR2 is SASEGT. V lost 9 bases and J lost 7; bases outside the gene matches: 8. The CDR3 length is 13 residues.

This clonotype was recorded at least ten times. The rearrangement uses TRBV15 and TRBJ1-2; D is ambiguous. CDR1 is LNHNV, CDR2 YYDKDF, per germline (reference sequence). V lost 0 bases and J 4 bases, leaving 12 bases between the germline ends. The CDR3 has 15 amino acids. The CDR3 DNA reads TGTGCCACCAGCAGAGATCCAGGAGGCGGCTATGGCTACACCTTC. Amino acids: CATSRDPGGGYGYTF.

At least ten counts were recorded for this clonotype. Written as DNA, the CDR3 is TGTGCCAGCAGTTTATCGTCGGGGCAAAGCGGGACCCAGTACTTC. Translation gives CASSLSSGQSGTQYF. The rearrangement links TRBV12-3 or TRBV12-4 to TRBJ2-5, with D perhaps matching TRBD1 or TRBD2 (5 bases each). V lost 2 bases, J lost 7 bases, and 17 bases lay in between. The CDR3 is 15 residues long.

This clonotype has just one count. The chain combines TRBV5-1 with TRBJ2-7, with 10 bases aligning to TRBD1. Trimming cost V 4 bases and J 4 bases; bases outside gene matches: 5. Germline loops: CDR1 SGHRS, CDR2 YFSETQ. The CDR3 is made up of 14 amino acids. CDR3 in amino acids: CASSPGQGKYEQYF. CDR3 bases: TGCGCCAGCAGCCCGGGACAGGGGAAATACGAGCAGTACTTC.

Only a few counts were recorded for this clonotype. CDR3: CASSLALITPQHF. DNA for the CDR3: TGTGCCAGCAGCTTGGCCCTGATCACGCCCCAGCATTTT. The chain is built from TRBV5-5 and TRBJ1-5; D is unresolved. Trimming took 0 bases from V and 9 from J, leaving 10 bases between them. In germline, CDR1 is SGHKS, CDR2 YYEKEE (reference sequence). This CDR3 is 13 amino acids long.

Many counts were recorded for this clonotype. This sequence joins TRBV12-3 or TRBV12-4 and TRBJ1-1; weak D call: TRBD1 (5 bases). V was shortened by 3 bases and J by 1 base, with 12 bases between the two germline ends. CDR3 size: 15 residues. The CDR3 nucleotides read TGTGCCAGCAGTTTCAGACAGAACCCGAACACTGAAGCTTTCTTT. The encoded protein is CASSFRQNPNTEAFF.

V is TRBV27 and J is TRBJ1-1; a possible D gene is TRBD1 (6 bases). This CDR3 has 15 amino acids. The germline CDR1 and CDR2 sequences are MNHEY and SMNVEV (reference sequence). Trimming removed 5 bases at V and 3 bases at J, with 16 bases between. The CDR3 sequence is CASSQLTGLYTEAFF. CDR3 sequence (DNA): TGTGCCAGCAGTCAATTGACAGGACTGTACACTGAAGCTTTCTTT.

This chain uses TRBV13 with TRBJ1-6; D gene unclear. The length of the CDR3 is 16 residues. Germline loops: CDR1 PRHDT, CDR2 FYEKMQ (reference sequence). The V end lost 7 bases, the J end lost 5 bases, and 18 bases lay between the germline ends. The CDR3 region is CASTSVGSRNNSPLHF. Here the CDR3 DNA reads TGTGCCAGCACCTCTGTGGGCAGTCGAAATAATTCACCCCTCCACTTT.

CDR3 amino acids: CASSSKRGVNTEAFF. CDR3 sequence (DNA): TGTGCCAGCAGCTCGAAAAGGGGAGTGAACACTGAAGCTTTCTTT. The V gene is TRBV5-6, the J gene TRBJ1-1, with D maybe TRBD1 (5 bases). Per germline, CDR1 SGHDT and CDR2 YYEEEE. V was pared by 3 bases and J by 0 bases, with 12 bases between. This CDR3 is 15 amino acids long.

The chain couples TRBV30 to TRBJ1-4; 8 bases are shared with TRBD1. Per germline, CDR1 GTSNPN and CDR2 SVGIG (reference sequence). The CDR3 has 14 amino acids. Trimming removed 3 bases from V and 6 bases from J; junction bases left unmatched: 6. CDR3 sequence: CAWSPSGGDEKLFF. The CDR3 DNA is TGTGCCTGGAGCCCTTCAGGGGGCGATGAAAAACTGTTTTTT.

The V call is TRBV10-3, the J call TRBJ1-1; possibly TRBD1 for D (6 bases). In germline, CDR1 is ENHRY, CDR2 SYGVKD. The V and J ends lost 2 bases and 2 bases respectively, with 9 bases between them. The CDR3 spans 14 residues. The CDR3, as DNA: TGTGCCATCAGTGAGCCGGACAGAAACACTGAAGCTTTCTTT. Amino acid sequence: CAISEPDRNTEAFF.

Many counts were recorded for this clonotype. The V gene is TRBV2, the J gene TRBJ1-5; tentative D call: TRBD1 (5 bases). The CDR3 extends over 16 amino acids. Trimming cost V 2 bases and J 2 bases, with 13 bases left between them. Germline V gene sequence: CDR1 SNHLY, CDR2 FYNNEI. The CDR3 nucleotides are TGTGCCAGCAGTGAACAACAGGTCGGGGGCAATCAGCCCCAGCATTTT. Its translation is CASSEQQVGGNQPQHF.

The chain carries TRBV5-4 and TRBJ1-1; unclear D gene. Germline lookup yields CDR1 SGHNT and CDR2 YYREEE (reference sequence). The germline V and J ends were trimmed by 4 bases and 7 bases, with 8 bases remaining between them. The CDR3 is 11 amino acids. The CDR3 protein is CASSAGNEAFF. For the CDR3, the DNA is TGTGCCAGCAGCGCCGGGAATGAAGCTTTCTTT.

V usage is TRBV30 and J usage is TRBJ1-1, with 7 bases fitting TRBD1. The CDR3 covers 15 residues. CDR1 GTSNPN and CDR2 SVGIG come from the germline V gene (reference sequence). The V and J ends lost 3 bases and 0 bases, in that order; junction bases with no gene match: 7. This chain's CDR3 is CAWRPRTGMNTEAFF. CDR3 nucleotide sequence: TGTGCCTGGAGACCCCGGACAGGCATGAACACTGAAGCTTTCTTT.

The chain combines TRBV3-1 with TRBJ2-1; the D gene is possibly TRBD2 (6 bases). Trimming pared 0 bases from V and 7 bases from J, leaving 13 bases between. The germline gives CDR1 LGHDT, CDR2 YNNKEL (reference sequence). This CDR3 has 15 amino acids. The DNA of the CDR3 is TGTGCCAGCAGCCAAGATCTTGCAGGGAGGAATGAGCAGTTCTTC. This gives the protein CASSQDLAGRNEQFF.

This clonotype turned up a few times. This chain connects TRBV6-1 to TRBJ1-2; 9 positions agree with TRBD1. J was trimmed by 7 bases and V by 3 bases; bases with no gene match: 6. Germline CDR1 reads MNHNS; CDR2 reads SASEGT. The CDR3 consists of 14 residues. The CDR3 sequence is CASSDWTGEGGYTF. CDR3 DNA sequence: TGTGCCAGCAGTGACTGGACAGGGGAGGGTGGCTACACCTTC.

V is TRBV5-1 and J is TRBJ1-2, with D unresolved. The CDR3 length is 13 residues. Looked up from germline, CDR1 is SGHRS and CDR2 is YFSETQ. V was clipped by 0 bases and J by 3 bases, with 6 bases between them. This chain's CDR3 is CASSLESDYGYTF. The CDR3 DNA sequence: TGCGCCAGCAGCTTGGAATCGGACTATGGCTACACCTTC.

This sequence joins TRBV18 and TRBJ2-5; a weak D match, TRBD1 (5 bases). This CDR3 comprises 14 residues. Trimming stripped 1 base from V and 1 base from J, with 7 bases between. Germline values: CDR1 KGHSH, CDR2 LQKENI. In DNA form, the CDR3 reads TGTGCCAGCTCACCACGCGACAGCCAAGAGACCCAGTACTTC. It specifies CASSPRDSQETQYF.

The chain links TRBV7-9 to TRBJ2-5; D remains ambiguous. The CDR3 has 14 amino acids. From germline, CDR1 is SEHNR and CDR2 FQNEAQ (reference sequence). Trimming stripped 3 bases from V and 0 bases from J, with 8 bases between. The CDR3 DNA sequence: TGTGCCAGCAGCTTCCAGCAGTACCAAGAGACCCAGTACTTC. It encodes CASSFQQYQETQYF. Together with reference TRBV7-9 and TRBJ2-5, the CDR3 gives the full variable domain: DTGVSQNPRHKITKRGQNVTFRCDPISEHNRLYWYRQTLGQGPEFLTYFQNEAQLEKSRLLSDRFSAERPKGSFSTLEIQRTEQGDSAMYLCASSFQQYQETQYFGPGTRLLVL.

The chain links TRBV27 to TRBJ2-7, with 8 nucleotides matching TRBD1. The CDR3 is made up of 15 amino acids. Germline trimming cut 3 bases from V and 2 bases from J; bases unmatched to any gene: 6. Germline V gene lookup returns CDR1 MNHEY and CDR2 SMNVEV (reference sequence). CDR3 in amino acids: CASSFGTGGAYEQYF. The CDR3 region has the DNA TGTGCCAGCAGTTTTGGAACAGGGGGAGCCTACGAGCAGTACTTC.

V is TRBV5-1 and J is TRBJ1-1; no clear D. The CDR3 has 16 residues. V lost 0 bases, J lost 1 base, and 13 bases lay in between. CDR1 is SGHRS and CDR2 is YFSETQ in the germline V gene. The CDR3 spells CASSLVTGIGNTEAFF. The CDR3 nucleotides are TGCGCCAGCAGCTTGGTAACCGGGATAGGGAACACTGAAGCTTTCTTT.

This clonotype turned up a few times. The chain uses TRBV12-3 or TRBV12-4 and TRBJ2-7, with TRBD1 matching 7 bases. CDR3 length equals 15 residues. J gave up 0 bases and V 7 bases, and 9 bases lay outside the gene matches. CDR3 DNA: TGTGCCAGCATGGAAATAAGACAGGGCTCCTACGAGCAGTACTTC. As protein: CASMEIRQGSYEQYF.

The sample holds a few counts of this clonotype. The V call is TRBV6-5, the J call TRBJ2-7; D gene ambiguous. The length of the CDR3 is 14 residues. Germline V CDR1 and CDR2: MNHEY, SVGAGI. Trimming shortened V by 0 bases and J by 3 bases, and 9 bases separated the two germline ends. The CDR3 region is CASSYSTVLYEQYF. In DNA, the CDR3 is TGTGCCAGCAGTTACTCCACCGTTCTCTACGAGCAGTACTTC.

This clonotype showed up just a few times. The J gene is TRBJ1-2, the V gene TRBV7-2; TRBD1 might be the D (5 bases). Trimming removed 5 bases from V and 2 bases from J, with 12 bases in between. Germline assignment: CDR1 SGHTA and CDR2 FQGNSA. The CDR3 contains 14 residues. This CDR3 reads CASSQGRVNYGYTF. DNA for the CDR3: TGTGCCAGCAGCCAAGGCAGGGTGAACTATGGCTACACCTTC.

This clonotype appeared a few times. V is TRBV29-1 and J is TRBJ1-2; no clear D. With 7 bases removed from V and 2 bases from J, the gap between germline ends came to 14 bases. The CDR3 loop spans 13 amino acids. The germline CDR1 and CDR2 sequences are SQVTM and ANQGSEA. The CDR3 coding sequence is TGCAGCGCCGCGGGCGGCCCGAACTATGGCTACACCTTC. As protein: CSAAGGPNYGYTF.